The clone carrying this TCR beta chain was recorded at least ten times. Its antigen is not identified. The data were obtained in a study of early T cells in non-severe SARS-CoV-2 infection. Study as a whole: Bulk RNA isolated from unsorted whole blood underwent sequencing; chains were not paired. General study points: VDJdb matching, biased toward anti-spike CD8 responses, missed private and CD4 specificities.

As part of library construction, unique molecular identifiers were attached to individual cDNA molecules. TCRdb processed the 5' RACE reads anew with MiXCR; each CDR3 protein has one entry. This table has tens of thousands of distinct CDR3 sequences, about 14% appearing once. The CDR3 covers 18 residues. Sample: whole blood. The TCR originated in an adult who was a healthcare worker with PCR-confirmed SARS-CoV-2 infection or an uninfected control (not recorded which). The J gene is TRBJ1-1, the V gene TRBV21-1; TRBD1 is the table's D call and was not checked against the DNA. TRBV21-1 is a pseudogene locus. CDR3 protein: CASSKVEDRATMNTEAFF. CDR3 DNA: TGTGCCAGCAGCAAAGTAGAAGACAGAGCAACAATGAACACTGAAGCTTTCTTT.